This T cell receptor beta chain was captured by sequencing in a study of blood T cell repertoires in COVID-19. TCRdb's copy holds only in-frame clones and misses some; the assay was immunoSEQ multiplex PCR. The sample holds under 400,000 clones, over 85% seen once. Trimming took off 3 bases at V and 3 bases at J, with 9 bases between the two ends. This CDR3 has 13 amino acids. Per germline, CDR1 LGHNA and CDR2 YNFKEQ. The source of this sequence is a woman aged 55-69 years with COVID-19, enrolled during active disease. Input material: peripheral blood. The rearrangement links TRBV4-2 to TRBJ2-7, with D uncertain. The CDR3 protein is CASSHPPGYEQYF. The CDR3 DNA follows: TGTGCCAGCAGCCATCCTCCGGGCTACGAGCAGTACTTC.